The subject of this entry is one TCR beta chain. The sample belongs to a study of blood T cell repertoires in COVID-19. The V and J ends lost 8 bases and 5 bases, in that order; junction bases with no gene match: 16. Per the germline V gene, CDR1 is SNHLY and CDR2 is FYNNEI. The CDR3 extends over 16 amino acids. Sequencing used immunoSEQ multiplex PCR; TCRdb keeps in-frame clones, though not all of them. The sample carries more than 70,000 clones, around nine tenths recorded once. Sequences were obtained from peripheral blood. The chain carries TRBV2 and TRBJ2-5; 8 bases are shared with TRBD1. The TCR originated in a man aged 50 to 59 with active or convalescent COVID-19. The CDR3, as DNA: TGTGCCAGCGTACCAGGGGGCCTGGGTCAAGGGGAGACCCAGTACTTC. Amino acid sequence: CASVPGGLGQGETQYF.